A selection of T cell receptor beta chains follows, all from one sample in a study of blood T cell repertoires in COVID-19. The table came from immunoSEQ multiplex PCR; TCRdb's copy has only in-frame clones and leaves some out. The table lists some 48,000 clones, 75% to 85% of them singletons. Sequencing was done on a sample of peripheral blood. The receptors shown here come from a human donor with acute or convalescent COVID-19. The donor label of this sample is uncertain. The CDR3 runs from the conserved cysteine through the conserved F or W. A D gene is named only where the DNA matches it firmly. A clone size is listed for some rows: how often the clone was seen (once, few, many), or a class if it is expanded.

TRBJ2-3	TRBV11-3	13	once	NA	TGTGCCAGCACGGGACATAGCACAGATACGCAGTATTTT	CASTGHSTDTQYF
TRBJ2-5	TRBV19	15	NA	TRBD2	TGTGCCAGTAGACAAGTAGCGGGAGGGGGGGAGACCCAGTACTTC	CASRQVAGGGETQYF
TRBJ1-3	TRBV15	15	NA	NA	TGTGCCACCAGCAGAGATCGAGGAAATGGAAACACCATATATTTT	CATSRDRGNGNTIYF
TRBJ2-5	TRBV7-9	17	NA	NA	TGTGCCAGCAGCCCCATCCCCATGAGGCGGGGCCAAGAGACCCAGTACTTC	CASSPIPMRRGQETQYF
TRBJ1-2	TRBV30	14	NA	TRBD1	TGTGCCTGGAGTAGGGGGACAGGGGTCTCTGGCTACACCTTC	CAWSRGTGVSGYTF
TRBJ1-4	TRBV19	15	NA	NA	TGTGCCAGTACCTCAGTCGCAGGGGAGAGTGAAAAACTGTTTTTT	CASTSVAGESEKLFF
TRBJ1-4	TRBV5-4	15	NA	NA	TGTGCCAGCAGCGGAACAGGACCAACTAATGAAAAACTGTTTTTT	CASSGTGPTNEKLFF
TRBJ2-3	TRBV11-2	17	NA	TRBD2	TGTGCCAGCAGCCCCCAATTAGCGGGAGGGCCGACAGATACGCAGTATTTT	CASSPQLAGGPTDTQYF
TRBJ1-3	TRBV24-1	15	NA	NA	TGTGCCACCAGTGACCCCTCTAGCTCTGGAAACACCATATATTTT	CATSDPSSSGNTIYF
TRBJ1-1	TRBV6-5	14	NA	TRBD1	TGTGCCGTCACCCCACCTACAGGGGAAACTGAAGCTTTCTTT	CAVTPPTGETEAFF
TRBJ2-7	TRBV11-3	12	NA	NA	TGTGCCAGCAGCCGGAGGGAGGCCGAGCAGTACTTC	CASSRREAEQYF
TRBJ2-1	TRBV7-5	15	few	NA	TGTGCCAGAAGCCCTAGACTAGCGACCTACAATGAGCAGTTCTTC	CARSPRLATYNEQFF
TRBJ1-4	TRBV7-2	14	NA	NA	TGTGCCAGCAGCTTCGGGTTTGCTAATGAAAAACTGTTTTTT	CASSFGFANEKLFF
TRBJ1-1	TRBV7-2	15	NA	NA	TGTGCCAGCAGCTTAATGGCAGGGGTGGGCACTGAAGCTTTCTTT	CASSLMAGVGTEAFF
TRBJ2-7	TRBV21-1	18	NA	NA	TGTGCCAGCTCCACTCCTCCGACGACTAGCGGGAGGGCCGACGAGCAGTACTTC	CASSTPPTTSGRADEQYF
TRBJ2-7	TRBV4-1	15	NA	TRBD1	TGCGCCAGCAGCCATCCGGACAGGGGGCACAACGAGCAGTACTTC	CASSHPDRGHNEQYF
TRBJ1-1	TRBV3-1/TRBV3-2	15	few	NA	TGTGCCAGCAGCCAAGATCGGTTGGGCAGCACTGAAGCTTTCTTT	CASSQDRLGSTEAFF
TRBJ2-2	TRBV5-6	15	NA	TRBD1	TGTGCCAGCAGCCTTGGGACAGGGTACACCGGGGAGCTGTTTTTT	CASSLGTGYTGELFF
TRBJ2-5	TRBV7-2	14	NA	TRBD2	TGTGCCAGCAGCTTCGCGGGGGGGAGGGAGACCCAGTACTTC	CASSFAGGRETQYF
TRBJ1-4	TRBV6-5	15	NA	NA	TGTGCCAGCAGCCCAGGGACTACAACTAATGAAAAACTGTTTTTT	CASSPGTTTNEKLFF
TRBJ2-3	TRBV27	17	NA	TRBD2	TGTGCCAGCAGTTTAAGGACTAGCGGGGGGGCCCCAGATACGCAGTATTTT	CASSLRTSGGAPDTQYF
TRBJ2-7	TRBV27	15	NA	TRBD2	TGTGCCAGCAGTTTCAGCCTAGCGGTGTCTTACGAGCAGTACTTC	CASSFSLAVSYEQYF
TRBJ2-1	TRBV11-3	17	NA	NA	TGTGCCAGCAGCCGCAGGGACTCCAAGGTTACATACAATGAGCAGTTCTTC	CASSRRDSKVTYNEQFF
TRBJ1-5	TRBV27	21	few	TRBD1	TGTGCCAGCAGTTCTCACTTCAACCGGGACAGCATCATTAATAGCAATCAGCCCCAGCATTTT	CASSSHFNRDSIINSNQPQHF
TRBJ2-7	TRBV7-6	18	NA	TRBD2	TGTGCCAGCAGCCCCGGGACTAGCGGGAGACCCCACTCCTACGAGCAGTACTTC	CASSPGTSGRPHSYEQYF
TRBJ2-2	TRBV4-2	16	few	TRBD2	TGTGCCAGCAGCCCCATTAGCGGGCTGAACACCGGGGAGCTGTTTTTT	CASSPISGLNTGELFF
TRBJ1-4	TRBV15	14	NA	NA	TGTGCCACCAGCACCCGAACGACCGGGGAAAAACTGTTTTTT	CATSTRTTGEKLFF
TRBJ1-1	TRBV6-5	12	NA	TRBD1	TGTGCCAGCAGTTCGGGACAGGCATCGGCTTTCTTT	CASSSGQASAFF
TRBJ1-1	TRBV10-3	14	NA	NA	TGTGCCATCAGTGATGGAGGAGGGGTCACTGAAGCTTTCTTT	CAISDGGGVTEAFF
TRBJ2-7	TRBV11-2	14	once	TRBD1	TGTGCCAGCAGCTGGGGGACAGGGCCCTACGAGCAGTACTTC	CASSWGTGPYEQYF
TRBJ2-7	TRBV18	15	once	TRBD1	TGTGCCAGCTCGCCCCCGACAGGGCGCACCTACGAGCAGTACTTC	CASSPPTGRTYEQYF
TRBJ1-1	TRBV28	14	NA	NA	TGTGCCAGCAGTTCGTCTGGGGGCGCGGTGGTCGCTTTCTTT	CASSSSGGAVVAFF
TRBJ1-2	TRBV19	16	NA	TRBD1	TGTGCCAGTAGTAAGGGACAGGGAAGGACTAACTATGGCTACACCTTC	CASSKGQGRTNYGYTF
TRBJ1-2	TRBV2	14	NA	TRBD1	TGTGCCAGCAGTAAAGGAGGACAGGGCTATGGCTACACCTTC	CASSKGGQGYGYTF
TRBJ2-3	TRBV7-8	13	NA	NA	TGTGCCAGCACAATGCAAGGGGTCGATACGCAGTATTTT	CASTMQGVDTQYF
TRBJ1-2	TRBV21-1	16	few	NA	TGTGCCAGCAGCAAAAGGCCCAGGATAGTCAACTATGGCTACACCTTC	CASSKRPRIVNYGYTF
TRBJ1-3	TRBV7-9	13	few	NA	TGTGCCAGCAGCTTAGCGGGAGGGGACACCATATATTTT	CASSLAGGDTIYF
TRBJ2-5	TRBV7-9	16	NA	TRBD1	TGTGCCAGCAGCAAAACAGGGGGGTTGGTCAGAGAGACCCAGTACTTC	CASSKTGGLVRETQYF
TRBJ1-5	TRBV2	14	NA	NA	TGTGCCAGCAGTTGGACAGTTGTGGGTCAGCCCCAGCATTTT	CASSWTVVGQPQHF
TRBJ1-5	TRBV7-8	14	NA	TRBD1	TGTGCCAGCAGCTTTGGACAGGGTAATCAGCCCCAGCATTTT	CASSFGQGNQPQHF
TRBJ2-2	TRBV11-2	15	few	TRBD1	TGTGCCAGCAGCTTAGGACAGGGGGCTAACGGGGAGCTGTTTTTT	CASSLGQGANGELFF
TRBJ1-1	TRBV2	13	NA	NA	TGTGCCAGCAGTCCAGGGTTTGGGACTGAAGCTTTCTTT	CASSPGFGTEAFF
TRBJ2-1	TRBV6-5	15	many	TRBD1	TGTGCCAGCAGAAGGACAGGGTCGACCTACAATGAGCAGTTCTTC	CASRRTGSTYNEQFF
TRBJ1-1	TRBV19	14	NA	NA	TGTGCCAGTAGTATAGTGGGAGTGAACACTGAAGCTTTCTTT	CASSIVGVNTEAFF
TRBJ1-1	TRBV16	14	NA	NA	TGTGCCAGCAGCGAGCTACGAGGGAGCACTGAAGCTTTCTTT	CASSELRGSTEAFF
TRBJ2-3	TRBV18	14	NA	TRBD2	TGTGCCAGCTCACCATCACGGGAGGCAGATACGCAGTATTTT	CASSPSREADTQYF
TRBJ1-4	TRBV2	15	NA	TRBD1	TGTGCCAGCAGTACGGACAGGGGGATCGGGGAAAAACTGTTTTTT	CASSTDRGIGEKLFF
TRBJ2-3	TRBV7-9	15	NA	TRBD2	TGTGCCAGCAGCCCGTTAGCGGGAAGCACAGATACGCAGTATTTT	CASSPLAGSTDTQYF
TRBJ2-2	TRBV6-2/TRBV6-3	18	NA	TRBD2	TGTGCCAGCAGCTATGGACTAGCGGGAGTTACGAACACCGGGGAGCTGTTTTTT	CASSYGLAGVTNTGELFF
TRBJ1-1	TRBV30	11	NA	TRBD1	TGTGCCTGGAGTGAAGGGACAGCCCCGCTCTTT	CAWSEGTAPLF
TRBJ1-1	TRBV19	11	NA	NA	TGTGCCAGTAGTATTTTCAGTTCTCTTTTCTTT	CASSIFSSLFF
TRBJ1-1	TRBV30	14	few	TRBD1	TGTGCCTGGAGTCCGACAGGGGGTTGGACTGAAGCTTTCTTT	CAWSPTGGWTEAFF
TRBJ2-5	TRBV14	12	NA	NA	TGTGCCAGCAGGCAGGCAGGAGAGACCCAGTACTTC	CASRQAGETQYF
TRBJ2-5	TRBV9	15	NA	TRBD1	TGTGCCAGCAGCGGCAGGGGGCTAACCCAAGAGACCCAGTACTTC	CASSGRGLTQETQYF
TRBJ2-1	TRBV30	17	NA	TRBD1	TGTGCCTGGAGTCCGACTCACAGGGGGCGCCCCTACAATGAGCAGTTCTTC	CAWSPTHRGRPYNEQFF